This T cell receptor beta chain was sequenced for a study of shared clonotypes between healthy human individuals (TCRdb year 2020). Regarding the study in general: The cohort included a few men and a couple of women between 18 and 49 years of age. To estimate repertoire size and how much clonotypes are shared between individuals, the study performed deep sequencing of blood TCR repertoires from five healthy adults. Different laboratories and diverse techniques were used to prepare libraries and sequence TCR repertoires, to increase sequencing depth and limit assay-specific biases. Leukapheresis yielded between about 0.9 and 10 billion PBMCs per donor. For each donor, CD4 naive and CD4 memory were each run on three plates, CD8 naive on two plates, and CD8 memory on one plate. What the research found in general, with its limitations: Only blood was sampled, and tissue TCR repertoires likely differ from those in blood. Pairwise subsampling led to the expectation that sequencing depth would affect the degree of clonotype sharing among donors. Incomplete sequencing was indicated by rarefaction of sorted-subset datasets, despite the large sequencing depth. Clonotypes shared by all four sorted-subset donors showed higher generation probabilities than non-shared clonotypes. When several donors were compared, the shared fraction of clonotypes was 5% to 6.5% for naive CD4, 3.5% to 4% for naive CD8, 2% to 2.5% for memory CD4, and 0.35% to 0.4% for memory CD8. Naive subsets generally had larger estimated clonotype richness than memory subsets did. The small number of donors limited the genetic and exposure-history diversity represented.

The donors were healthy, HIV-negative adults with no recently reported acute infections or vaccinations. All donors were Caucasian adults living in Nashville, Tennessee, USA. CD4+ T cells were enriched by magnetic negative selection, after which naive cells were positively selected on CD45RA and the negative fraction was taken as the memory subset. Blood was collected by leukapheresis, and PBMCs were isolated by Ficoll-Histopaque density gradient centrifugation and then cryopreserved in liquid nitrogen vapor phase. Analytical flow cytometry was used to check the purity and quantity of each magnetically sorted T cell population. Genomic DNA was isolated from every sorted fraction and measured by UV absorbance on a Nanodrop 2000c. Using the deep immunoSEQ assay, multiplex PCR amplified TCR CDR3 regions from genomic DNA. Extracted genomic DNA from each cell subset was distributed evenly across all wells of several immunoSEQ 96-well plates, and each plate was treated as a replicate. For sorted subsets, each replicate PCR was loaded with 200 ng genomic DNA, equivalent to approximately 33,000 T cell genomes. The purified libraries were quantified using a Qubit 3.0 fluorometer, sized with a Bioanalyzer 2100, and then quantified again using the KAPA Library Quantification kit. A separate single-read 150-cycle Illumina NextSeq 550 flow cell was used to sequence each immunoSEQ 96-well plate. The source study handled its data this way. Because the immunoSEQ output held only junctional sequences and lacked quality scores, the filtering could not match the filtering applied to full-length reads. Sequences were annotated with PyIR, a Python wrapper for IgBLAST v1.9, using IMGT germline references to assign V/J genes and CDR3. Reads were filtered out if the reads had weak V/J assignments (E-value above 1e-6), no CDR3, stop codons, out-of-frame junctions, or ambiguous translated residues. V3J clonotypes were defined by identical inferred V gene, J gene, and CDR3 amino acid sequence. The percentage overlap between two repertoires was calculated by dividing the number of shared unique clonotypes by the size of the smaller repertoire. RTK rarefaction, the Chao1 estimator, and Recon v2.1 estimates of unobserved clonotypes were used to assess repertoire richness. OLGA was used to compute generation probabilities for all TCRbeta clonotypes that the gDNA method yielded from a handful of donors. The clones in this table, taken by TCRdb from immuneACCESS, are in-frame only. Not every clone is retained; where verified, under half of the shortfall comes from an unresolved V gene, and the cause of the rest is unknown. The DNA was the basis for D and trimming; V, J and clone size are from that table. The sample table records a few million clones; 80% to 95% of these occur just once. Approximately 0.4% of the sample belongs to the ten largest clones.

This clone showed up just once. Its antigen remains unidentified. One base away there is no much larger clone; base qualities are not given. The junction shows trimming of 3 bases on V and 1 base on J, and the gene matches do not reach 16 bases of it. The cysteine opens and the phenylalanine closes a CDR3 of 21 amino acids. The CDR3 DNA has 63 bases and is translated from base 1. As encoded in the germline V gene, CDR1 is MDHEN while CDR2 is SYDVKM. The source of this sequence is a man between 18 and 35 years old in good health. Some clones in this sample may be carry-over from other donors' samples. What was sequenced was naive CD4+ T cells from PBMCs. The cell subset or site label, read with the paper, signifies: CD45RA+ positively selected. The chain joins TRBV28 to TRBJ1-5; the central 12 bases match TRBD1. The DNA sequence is TGTGCCAGCAGTTTTGTACCGGGACAGGGGGCCTCCTTTAGGAGCAATCAGCCCCAGCATTTT. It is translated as CASSFVPGQGASFRSNQPQHF.